What follows is one T cell receptor beta chain and its context. This sample was taken from a study of low-dose radiotherapy and immunotherapy resistance in tumors. Background on the study: On an every-two-weeks schedule, patients received intravenous nivolumab 240 mg, along with ipilimumab 1 mg/kg every six weeks.

TCRs underwent around 20 PCR cycles of amplification with a constant-region primer and V-primer adapter. In vitro transcription served to amplify the mRNA that had been isolated. TCRdb re-called the reads through MiXCR, storing one row per CDR3 protein. The table records roughly 50,000 distinct CDR3 sequences, approximately 35% of them present only once. Time point here: after trial treatment. Treatment defined: LDRT plus nivolumab, ipilimumab, low-dose cyclophosphamide and aspirin (RACIN trial). Donors were dosed with nivolumab and ipilimumab; they also received aspirin, low-dose cyclophosphamide and low-dose radiotherapy. This TCR came from a male donor with rectosigmoid adenocarcinoma. The specimen comprised PBMCs, sampled after low-dose radiotherapy plus immunotherapy.

The CDR3 spells CASSSGTGGHNEQFF. The CDR3 DNA reads TGTGCCAGCAGCTCAGGGACAGGGGGCCACAATGAGCAGTTCTTC. This chain uses TRBV7-9 with TRBJ2-1, with 12 bases matching TRBD1. The CDR3 extends over 15 amino acids. V dropped 4 bases and J dropped 5; count of bases not matched to a gene: 3. Germline V lookup: CDR1 SEHNR, CDR2 FQNEAQ (reference sequence).